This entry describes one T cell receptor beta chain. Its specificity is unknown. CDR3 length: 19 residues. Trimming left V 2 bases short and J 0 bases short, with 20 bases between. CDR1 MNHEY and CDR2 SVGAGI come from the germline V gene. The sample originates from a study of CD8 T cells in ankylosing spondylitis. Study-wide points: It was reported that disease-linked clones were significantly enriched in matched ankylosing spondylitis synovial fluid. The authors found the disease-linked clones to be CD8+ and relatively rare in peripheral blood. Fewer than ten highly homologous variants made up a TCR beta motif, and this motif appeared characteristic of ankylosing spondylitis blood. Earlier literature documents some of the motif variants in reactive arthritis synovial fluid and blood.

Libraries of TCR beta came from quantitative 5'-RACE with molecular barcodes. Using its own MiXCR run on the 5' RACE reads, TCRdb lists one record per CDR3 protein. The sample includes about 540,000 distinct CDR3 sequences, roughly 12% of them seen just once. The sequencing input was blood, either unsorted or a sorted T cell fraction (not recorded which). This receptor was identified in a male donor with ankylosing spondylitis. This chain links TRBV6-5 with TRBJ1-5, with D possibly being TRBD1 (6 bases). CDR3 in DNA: TGTGCCAGCAGTTACGGCAGGGGCGGTCGGGGGGATAGCAATCAGCCCCAGCATTTT. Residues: CASSYGRGGRGDSNQPQHF.